What follows are 21 T cell receptor beta chains derived from one specimen sequenced in a study of CD8 T cells in ankylosing spondylitis. TCRdb processed the 5' RACE reads anew with MiXCR; each CDR3 protein has one entry. The data hold about 170,000 distinct CDR3 sequences, with around 19% observed a single time. The source material was blood, either unsorted or a sorted T cell fraction (not recorded which). Receptor source: a male donor with ankylosing spondylitis or in good health (not recorded which).

The chain couples TRBV2 to TRBJ1-2; possible D gene TRBD1, 6 bases. Germline CDR1 and CDR2: SNHLY and FYNNEI. This CDR3 region has 15 residues. The V end was cut by 4 bases, the J end by 4 bases, with 16 bases between. CDR3 loop: CASSGGQGLVYGYTF. The DNA of the CDR3 is TGTGCCAGCAGTGGAGGTCAGGGGTTGGTCTATGGCTACACCTTC.

This clonotype came up many times. The chain employs TRBV29-1 and TRBJ1-4; possible D gene TRBD1, 6 bases. The CDR3 extends over 11 amino acids. Germline V gene data show CDR1 as SQVTM and CDR2 as ANQGSEA. The CDR3 DNA is TGCAGTGTCAGGGGAGACGAAAAACTGTTTTTT. This sequence encodes CSVRGDEKLFF.

The genes are TRBV7-2 and TRBJ2-1; D perhaps matches TRBD2 (7 bases). CDR3 length: 17 residues. The ends were cut back, 10 bases at V and 5 bases at J, with 27 bases in the middle. CDR1 SGHTA and CDR2 FQGNSA come from the germline V gene. CDR3 DNA: TGTGCCACCTCGTCGGGGGCCGGAGCGGGACTGAACAATGAGCAGTTCTTC. Its protein product is CATSSGAGAGLNNEQFF. The entire variable domain, with the rest obtained from reference TRBV7-2 and TRBJ2-1, is as follows: GAGVSQSPSNKVTEKGKDVELRCDPISGHTALYWYRQSLGQGLEFLIYFQGNSAPDKSGLPSDRFSAERTGGSVSTLTIQRTQQEDSAVYLCATSSGAGAGLNNEQFFGPGTRLTVL.

The chain couples TRBV19 to TRBJ2-4, with 8 bases identical to TRBD2. V was clipped by 5 bases and J by 5 bases; unmatched bases: 8. CDR1 and CDR2 (germline): LNHDA, SQIVND (reference sequence). The CDR3 contains 15 residues. CDR3 in DNA: TGTGCCAGTAGTGCCACTAGCGGAGCGGAAAACATTCAGTACTTC. Its protein product is CASSATSGAENIQYF.

V usage is TRBV19 and J usage is TRBJ2-1, with 9 bases identical to TRBD2. The V and J ends lost 1 base and 3 bases, in that order; junction bases with no gene match: 4. CDR1 and CDR2 from the germline V gene are LNHDA and SQIVND (reference sequence). This CDR3 region has 16 residues. This CDR3 is CASSIGLAGLYNEQFF. In nucleotides, the CDR3 is TGTGCCAGTAGTATAGGGCTAGCGGGACTCTACAATGAGCAGTTCTTC.

This chain connects TRBV2 to TRBJ2-1; TRBD2 is a possible D gene (5 bases). V lost 4 bases and J lost 0, with 10 bases in between. The CDR3 has 15 residues. The V gene's germline CDR1 is SNHLY and CDR2 FYNNEI. The chain's CDR3 is CASSGGRSSYNEQFF. The CDR3 DNA is TGTGCCAGCAGTGGAGGGCGGAGCTCCTACAATGAGCAGTTCTTC.

This chain links TRBV9 with TRBJ2-5; 9 positions match TRBD1. This CDR3 has 14 residues. Unmatched junction bases numbered 6, after V lost 4 bases and J lost 5 bases. Germline-derived CDR1 and CDR2 are SGDLS and YYNGEE. The CDR3 region has the DNA TGTGCCAGCAGCTTCGGACAGGGGTTGGAGACCCAGTACTTC. Protein: CASSFGQGLETQYF.

This clonotype was seen repeatedly, ten times or more. The rearrangement uses TRBV12-3 or TRBV12-4 and TRBJ1-1, with 7 bases aligning to TRBD1. The CDR3 is made up of 14 amino acids. The trim removed 5 bases at V and 2 bases at J, leaving 5 bases unmatched. The CDR3 protein is CASSLGTDNTEAFF. The CDR3 DNA reads as TGTGCCAGCAGTCTTGGGACAGACAACACTGAAGCTTTCTTT.

This clonotype was seen at least ten times. The gene calls are TRBV2 and TRBJ2-5, with D tentatively TRBD1 (6 bases). Between the trimmed V and J ends, which lost 6 bases and 1 base, there was a span of 12 bases. In germline, CDR1 is SNHLY, CDR2 FYNNEI. This CDR3 comprises 14 residues. CDR3 loop: CASRERDIQETQYF. Here the CDR3 DNA reads TGTGCCAGCAGGGAAAGGGACATCCAAGAGACCCAGTACTTC. Combining the CDR3 with reference TRBV2 and TRBJ2-5 gives the whole variable domain EPEVTQTPSHQVTQMGQEVILRCVPISNHLYFYWYRQILGQKVEFLVSFYNNEISEKSEIFDDQFSVERPDGSNFTLKIRSTKLEDSAMYFCASRERDIQETQYFGPGTRLLVL.

Ten or more counts support this clonotype. This rearrangement joins TRBV6-1 to TRBJ2-7; TRBD1 aligns across 7 bases. Germline V lookup: CDR1 MNHNS, CDR2 SASEGT. The CDR3 contains 13 residues. With V trimmed by 6 bases and J by 2 bases, 4 bases remained unmatched. CDR3 residues: CASREGQTYEQYF. In DNA form, the CDR3 reads TGTGCCAGCAGAGAGGGACAGACCTACGAGCAGTACTTC.

This rearrangement joins TRBV18 to TRBJ1-1; the D gene is possibly TRBD1 (5 bases). Per germline, CDR1 KGHSH and CDR2 LQKENI. The germline V and J ends were trimmed by 3 bases and 5 bases, with 13 bases remaining between them. The CDR3 has 14 amino acids. In DNA, the CDR3 is TGTGCCAGCTCACCCCAGGGCGGTAATACTGAAGCTTTCTTT. Protein product: CASSPQGGNTEAFF.

This clonotype was seen a handful of times. The rearrangement uses TRBV6-1 and TRBJ2-1; 8 bases map to TRBD2. The V gene end was trimmed by 0 bases and the J gene end by 8 bases; junction bases not matched to a gene: 15. Germline values: CDR1 MNHNS, CDR2 SASEGT. This CDR3 contains 18 residues. This CDR3 is CASSEAEGLAGKGDEQFF. CDR3 sequence (DNA): TGTGCCAGCAGTGAAGCAGAGGGGTTAGCGGGAAAGGGCGATGAGCAGTTCTTC.

This clonotype showed up many times. This chain links TRBV29-1 with TRBJ2-5, with TRBD1 matching over 11 bases. The CDR3 has 14 residues. Germline CDR1 and CDR2: SQVTM and ANQGSEA. V dropped 7 bases and J dropped 4; count of bases not matched to a gene: 8. CDR3 in DNA: TGCAGCGCCTCCTTCGGGACAGGGGGAGAGACCCAGTACTTC. Translating gives CSASFGTGGETQYF.

Many counts were recorded for this clonotype. The CDR3 protein is CASSLARGNEQFF. The CDR3 bases are TGCGCCAGCAGCTTGGCCCGGGGGAATGAGCAGTTCTTC. J is TRBJ2-1 and V is TRBV5-1, with D possibly TRBD2 on 6 matching bases. This CDR3 has 13 amino acids. The germline V and J ends were trimmed by 0 bases and 7 bases, with 8 bases remaining between them. The germline V gene has CDR1 SGHRS and CDR2 YFSETQ.

This clonotype was observed at least ten times. The genes are TRBV19 and TRBJ1-1, with D possibly matching TRBD1 (6 bases). Germline CDR1 reads LNHDA; CDR2 reads SQIVND (reference sequence). The CDR3 covers 13 residues. V was pared by 8 bases and J by 3 bases, with 13 bases between. The CDR3 here is CASGRHRDTEAFF. The CDR3 DNA reads TGTGCCAGTGGAAGACACAGGGACACTGAAGCTTTCTTT.

J is TRBJ1-1 and V is TRBV12-3 or TRBV12-4; D is unresolved. CDR3 length: 14 residues. The V end lost 2 bases, the J end lost 5 bases, and 12 bases lay between the germline ends. The CDR3 DNA follows: TGTGCCAGCAGTTTAATGCGAGGGTGGACTGAAGCTTTCTTT. Encoded protein: CASSLMRGWTEAFF.

This clonotype has a handful of counts. The chain combines TRBV7-6 with TRBJ1-1, with 9 bases fitting TRBD1. The CDR3 is 13 amino acids. Germline CDR1 is SGHVS and CDR2 is FNYEAQ. Trimming removed 1 base from V and 7 bases from J; junction bases left unmatched: 1. The CDR3 loop reads CASSLGQGGEAFF. The CDR3 DNA follows: TGTGCCAGCAGCTTAGGACAGGGGGGTGAAGCTTTCTTT.

Comment on this clonotype: Being one base from a much bigger clone, this may be a read error. The chain employs TRBV6-1 and TRBJ2-3; D remains unclear. The J call is in doubt because the DNA end fits TRBJ1-5 better. CDR1 is MNHNS and CDR2 is SASEGT in the germline V gene. This CDR3 has 16 residues. In DNA form, the CDR3 reads TGTGCCAGCAGCCACCGGACTAGCGGAAGCACAGATACGCAGCATTTT. Translated: CASSHRTSGSTDTQHF.

In its sample, this clonotype was seen many times. The rearrangement joins TRBV6-5 to TRBJ1-4; tentatively, D is TRBD1 (6 bases). The CDR3 length is 15 residues. CDR1 and CDR2 (germline): MNHEY, SVGAGI. V lost 1 base to trimming and J lost 5 bases, with 11 bases between them. The CDR3 nucleotides are TGTGCCAGCAGTTACTTGGGCAGGGGCAATGAAAAACTGTTTTTT. This encodes CASSYLGRGNEKLFF.

This chain uses TRBV28 with TRBJ1-2, with D possibly TRBD1 on 6 matching bases. The CDR3 covers 14 residues. V was shortened by 4 bases and J by 4 bases, with 13 bases between the two germline ends. Germline lookup yields CDR1 MDHEN and CDR2 SYDVKM. For the CDR3, the DNA is TGTGCCAGCAGTTCCTCGGGACACCTCTATGGCTACACCTTC. This gives the protein CASSSSGHLYGYTF.

This clonotype was detected many times. V gene TRBV28 combines with J gene TRBJ2-1, with D possibly TRBD1 on 5 matching bases. Germline CDR1 reads MDHEN; CDR2 reads SYDVKM. V was pared by 7 bases and J by 7 bases, with 17 bases between. CDR3 length: 14 residues. The CDR3 coding sequence is TGTGCCAGCACCGGGCAGGGTGTAAGGAATGAGCAGTTCTTC. This gives the protein CASTGQGVRNEQFF.